This T cell receptor beta chain was captured by sequencing in a study of blood T cell repertoires in COVID-19. Study-wide context: The origin of the acute and convalescent COVID-19 samples was the United States, Italy and Spain. PBMCs, B-cell-depleted T cells, or T cells provided the cDNA or gDNA that made up the material.

It was during active infection that Seattle patients were enrolled and then longitudinally followed. The V gene's germline CDR1 is KGHDR and CDR2 SFDVKD. The V segment lost 5 bases and the J segment 7 bases; nucleotides outside the gene matches: 15. The CDR3 has 19 residues. Authors' processing steps: Nucleated cell counts were estimated from reference gene primer amplification. Using immunoSEQ multiplex PCR, the repertoire was profiled, and TCRdb retains in-frame clones only, with some absent. V and J calls and clone size are as listed in that table; D and trimming were resolved from the DNA. The sample has around 60,000 clones; 65% to 90% are singletons.

This clonotype was obtained from a man aged 50-59 years with COVID-19, enrolled during active disease. Source material: peripheral blood. The chain couples TRBV24-1 to TRBJ2-1; 14 bases are shared with TRBD2. CDR3 sequence reads: CATSALPGTSGRRANEQFF. In DNA, the CDR3 is TGTGCCACCAGTGCCCTACCCGGGACTAGCGGGAGAAGGGCGAATGAGCAGTTCTTC.